This TCR beta chain was recovered during a study of T cell responses to AZD1222 COVID-19 vaccine. The study's findings and limits: Two AZD1222 doses significantly raised spike-specific TCR breadth and depth over controls. Females made up more of the donors, who were largely white British, and clonal diversity may have come out too low.

The repertoire was sequenced with immunoSEQ multiplex PCR; TCRdb's copy has only in-frame clones and lacks some. The table shows 150,000 or so clones, with roughly 90% occurring only once. The CDR3 has 13 residues. Germline CDR1 reads LNHDA; CDR2 reads SQIVND (reference sequence). Trimming took 7 bases from V and 2 from J, leaving 9 bases between them. Of note for this clone: The antigen is not known.

It was second doses at about 4 or about 12 weeks that were pooled. Sequenced material: peripheral blood, taken 28 days after the second AZD1222 dose. This TCR came from an adult who received the AZD1222 COVID-19 vaccine. The rearrangement joins TRBV19 to TRBJ1-5, with D uncertain. Here the CDR3 DNA reads TGTGCCAGTAACCTGGACCGCAATCAGCCCCAGCATTTT. As protein: CASNLDRNQPQHF.